This T cell receptor beta chain comes out of a study of blood T cell repertoires in COVID-19. The assay was immunoSEQ multiplex PCR, and TCRdb's table has in-frame clones only and misses some. The profile shows some 150,000 clones, around 82% of them singletons. The CDR3 length is 16 residues. Trimming cost V 1 base and J 6 bases; bases outside gene matches: 9. Per the germline V gene, CDR1 is KGHSH and CDR2 is LQKENI. Sequenced sample: peripheral blood. J is TRBJ1-3 and V is TRBV18, with TRBD1 identical over 7 bases. The TCR sequence derives from a man aged 60 to 69 with COVID-19, enrolled during active disease. The CDR3 loop reads CASSPRLGQLQNTIYF. The DNA for the CDR3 is TGTGCCAGCTCACCACGGCTGGGACAGCTCCAAAACACCATATATTTT.